Shown below are 13 T cell receptor beta chains from a single sample sequenced in a study of blood T cell repertoires in COVID-19. TCRdb's table, derived via immunoSEQ multiplex PCR, lists solely in-frame clones and lacks some. The data show 150,000 to 200,000 clones, with approximately 81% seen just once and 14% held by the top ten. Sequencing input: peripheral blood. These receptors came from a woman aged 70 to 79 with COVID-19, enrolled during active disease.

The chain employs TRBV19 and TRBJ1-4, with 8 bases that match TRBD1. The CDR3 loop spans 15 amino acids. Germline assignment: CDR1 LNHDA and CDR2 SQIVND (reference sequence). The J segment lost 7 bases and the V segment lost 4 bases, leaving 8 bases of the junction unmatched. Written as DNA, the CDR3 is TGTGCCAGTAGTACCTGGACAGGGAGAGGTGAAAAACTGTTTTTT. It specifies CASSTWTGRGEKLFF.

This chain joins TRBV5-1 and TRBJ2-7, with a tentative D call TRBD2 (5 bases). The CDR3 has 13 residues. CDR1 and CDR2 from the germline V gene are SGHRS and YFSETQ. The ends were cut back, 4 bases at V and 7 bases at J, with 15 bases in the middle. This chain's CDR3 is CASSPGSTWEQYF. For the CDR3, the DNA is TGCGCCAGCAGCCCGGGGTCTACATGGGAGCAGTACTTC.

The chain couples TRBV7-6 to TRBJ1-3, with D tentatively TRBD1 (6 bases). The germline V and J ends were trimmed by 7 bases and 0 bases, with 13 bases remaining between them. Germline CDR1 SGHVS, CDR2 FNYEAQ. The CDR3 runs 15 residues. The CDR3 DNA reads as TGTGCCAGCACCTCGGACAGATACTCTGGAAACACCATATATTTT. This gives the protein CASTSDRYSGNTIYF.

The V call is TRBV27, the J call TRBJ2-3, with D maybe TRBD2 (5 bases). Trimming left V 4 bases short and J 5 bases short, with 13 bases between. CDR1 is MNHEY, CDR2 SMNVEV, per germline (reference sequence). The CDR3 spans 14 residues. Here the CDR3 DNA reads TGTGCCAGCAGTTCTGGTAGCGCCGGAGATACGCAGTATTTT. Protein product: CASSSGSAGDTQYF.

The chain links TRBV7-3 to TRBJ2-7; 9 bases match TRBD2. CDR1 and CDR2 (germline): SGHTA, FQGTGA. J lost 2 bases, V lost 6 bases, and 8 bases had no gene match. The CDR3 runs to 15 residues. The CDR3 sequence: CASSLMAGGPYEQYV. The CDR3 region has the DNA TGTGCCAGCAGTCTCATGGCGGGGGGGCCCTACGAGCAGTACGTC.

The CDR3 loop is CAITSGTGKAFF. The CDR3 coding sequence is TGTGCCATCACGTCCGGGACAGGGAAAGCTTTCTTT. The gene calls are TRBV10-3 and TRBJ1-1; TRBD1 aligns across 9 bases. In germline, CDR1 is ENHRY, CDR2 SYGVKD. CDR3 length: 12 residues. After removal of 7 bases from V and 9 bases from J, the junction contained 6 bases not matched to a gene.

The V and J genes are TRBV11-3 and TRBJ2-3; a weak D match, TRBD2 (5 bases). This CDR3 is 15 amino acids long. Germline V gives CDR1 SGHNT, CDR2 YENEEA. Trimming left V 1 base short and J 4 bases short, with 12 bases between. The CDR3 sequence is CASSLGTGEADTQYF. CDR3 nucleotide sequence: TGTGCCAGCAGCTTAGGTACCGGGGAAGCAGATACGCAGTATTTT.

The genes are TRBV6-2 or TRBV6-3 and TRBJ1-2, with 10 bases matching TRBD1. V gave up 1 base and J gave up 5 bases; unmatched junction bases: 1. The CDR3 spans 14 residues. From germline, CDR1 is MNHEY and CDR2 SVGEGT. The CDR3 loop is CASSYLGQGYGYTF. The DNA of the CDR3 is TGTGCCAGCAGTTACTTGGGACAGGGGTATGGCTACACCTTC.

This chain's CDR3 is CASSRDTNSPLHF. DNA of the CDR3: TGCGCCAGCAGCCGGGACACGAATTCACCCCTCCACTTT. The chain combines TRBV10-1 with TRBJ1-6; a weak D match, TRBD1 (6 bases). V was pared by 6 bases and J by 7 bases, with 10 bases between. This CDR3 is 13 amino acids long. Germline lookup yields CDR1 WNHNN and CDR2 SYGVQD (reference sequence).

This clone was seen just once. The V call is TRBV10-3, the J call TRBJ2-5; D possibly corresponds to TRBD1 (5 bases). The ends were cut back, 10 bases at V and 5 bases at J, with 11 bases in the middle. Germline V CDR1 and CDR2: ENHRY, SYGVKD. The CDR3 loop spans 11 amino acids. As DNA, the CDR3 is TGTGCCAACCTTGGGGCGGAGACCCAGTACTTC. Translated, it gives CANLGAETQYF.

The gene calls are TRBV19 and TRBJ2-2; the D gene is possibly TRBD2 (5 bases). V shed 2 bases and J shed 5 bases, with 6 bases lying between them. Germline V CDR1 and CDR2: LNHDA, SQIVND (reference sequence). This CDR3 spans 13 amino acids. The CDR3 is CASSISGTGELFF. CDR3 sequence (DNA): TGTGCCAGTAGTATATCGGGAACCGGGGAGCTGTTTTTT.

This chain joins TRBV3-1 (or the pseudogene TRBV3-2) and TRBJ2-4, with D maybe TRBD2 (7 bases). From germline, CDR1 is LGHDT and CDR2 YNNKEL (reference sequence). Trimming took off 0 bases at V and 5 bases at J, with 20 bases between the two ends. CDR3 length: 18 amino acids. The CDR3 DNA sequence: TGTGCCAGCAGCCAAGATCCATCACAGGGAGGGTGGGAAAACATTCAGTACTTC. Residues: CASSQDPSQGGWENIQYF.

V and J are TRBV7-9 and TRBJ2-7; 8 bases match TRBD1. V shed 4 bases and J 0 bases; nucleotides not matched to a gene: 2. The CDR3 runs to 14 residues. The V gene's germline CDR1 is SEHNR and CDR2 FQNEAQ (reference sequence). Written as DNA, the CDR3 is TGTGCCAGCAGCTCGGGACAGGTCTCCTACGAGCAGTACTTC. It is translated as CASSSGQVSYEQYF.